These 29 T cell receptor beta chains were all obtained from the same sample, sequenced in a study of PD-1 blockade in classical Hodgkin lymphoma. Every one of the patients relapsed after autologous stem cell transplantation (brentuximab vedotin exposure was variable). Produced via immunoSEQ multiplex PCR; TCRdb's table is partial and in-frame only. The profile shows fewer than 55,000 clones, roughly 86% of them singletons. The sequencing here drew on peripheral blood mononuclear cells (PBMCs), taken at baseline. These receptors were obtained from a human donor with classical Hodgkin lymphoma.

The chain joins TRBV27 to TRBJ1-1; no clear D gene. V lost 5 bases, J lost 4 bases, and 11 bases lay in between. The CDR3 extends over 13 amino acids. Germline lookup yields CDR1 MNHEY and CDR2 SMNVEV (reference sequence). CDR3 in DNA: TGTGCCAGCAGTCGCGCCGTGGGCACTGAAGCTTTCTTT. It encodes CASSRAVGTEAFF.

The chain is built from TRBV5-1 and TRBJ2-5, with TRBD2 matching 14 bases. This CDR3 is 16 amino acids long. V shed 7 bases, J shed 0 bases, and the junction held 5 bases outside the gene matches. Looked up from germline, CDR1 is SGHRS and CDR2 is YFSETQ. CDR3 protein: CASRLAGGMYQETQYF. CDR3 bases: TGCGCCAGCCGACTAGCGGGAGGGATGTACCAAGAGACCCAGTACTTC.

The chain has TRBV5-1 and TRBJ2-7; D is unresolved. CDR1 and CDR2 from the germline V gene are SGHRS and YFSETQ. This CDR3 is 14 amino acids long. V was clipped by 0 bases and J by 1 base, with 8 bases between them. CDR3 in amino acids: CASSLEYSSYEQYF. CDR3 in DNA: TGCGCCAGCAGCTTGGAATACAGTTCCTACGAGCAGTACTTC.

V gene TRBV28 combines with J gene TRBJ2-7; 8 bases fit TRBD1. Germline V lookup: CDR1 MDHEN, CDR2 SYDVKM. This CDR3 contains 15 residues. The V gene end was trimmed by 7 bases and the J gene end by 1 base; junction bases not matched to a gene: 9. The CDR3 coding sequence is TGTGCCAGCACTACAACAGGGGGTTGGTCCTACGAGCAGTACTTC. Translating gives CASTTTGGWSYEQYF.

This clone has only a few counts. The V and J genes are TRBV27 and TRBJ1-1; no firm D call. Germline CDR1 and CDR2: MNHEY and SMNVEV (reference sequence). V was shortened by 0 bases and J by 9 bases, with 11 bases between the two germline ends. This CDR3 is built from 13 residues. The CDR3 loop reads CASSLSPGNQAFF. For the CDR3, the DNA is TGTGCCAGCAGTTTATCCCCCGGGAATCAAGCTTTCTTT.

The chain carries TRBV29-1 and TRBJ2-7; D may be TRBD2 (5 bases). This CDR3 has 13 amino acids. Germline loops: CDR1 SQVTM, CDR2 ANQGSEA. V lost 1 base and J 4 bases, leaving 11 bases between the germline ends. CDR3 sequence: CSVEAKGGYEQYF. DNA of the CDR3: TGCAGCGTTGAAGCAAAGGGCGGGTACGAGCAGTACTTC.

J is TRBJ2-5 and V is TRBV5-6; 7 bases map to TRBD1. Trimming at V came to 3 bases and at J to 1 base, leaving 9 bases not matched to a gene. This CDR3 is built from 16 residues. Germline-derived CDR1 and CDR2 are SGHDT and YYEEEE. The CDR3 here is CASSSDRVDFQETQYF. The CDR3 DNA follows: TGTGCCAGCAGCTCCGACAGGGTTGACTTCCAAGAGACCCAGTACTTC.

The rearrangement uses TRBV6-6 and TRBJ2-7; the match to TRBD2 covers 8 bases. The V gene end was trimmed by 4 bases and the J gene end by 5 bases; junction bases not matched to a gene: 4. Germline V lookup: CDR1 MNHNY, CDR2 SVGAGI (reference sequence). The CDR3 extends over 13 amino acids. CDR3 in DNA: TGTGCCAGCAGTTCTGGACTAGCCCACGAGCAGTACTTC. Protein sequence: CASSSGLAHEQYF.

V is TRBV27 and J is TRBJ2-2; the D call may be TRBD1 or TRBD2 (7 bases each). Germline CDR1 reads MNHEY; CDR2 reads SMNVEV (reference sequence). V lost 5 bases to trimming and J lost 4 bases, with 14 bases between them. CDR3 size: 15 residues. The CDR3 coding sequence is TGTGCCAGCAGTCGCAGGGGGGAGGGCACCGGGGAGCTGTTTTTT. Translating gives CASSRRGEGTGELFF.

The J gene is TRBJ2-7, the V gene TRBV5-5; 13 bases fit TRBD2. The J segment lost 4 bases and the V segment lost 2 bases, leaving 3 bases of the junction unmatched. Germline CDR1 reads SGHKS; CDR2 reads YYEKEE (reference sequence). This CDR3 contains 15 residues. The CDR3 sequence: CASSLGTSGIYEQYF. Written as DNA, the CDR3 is TGTGCCAGCAGCTTAGGGACTAGCGGGATTTACGAGCAGTACTTC.

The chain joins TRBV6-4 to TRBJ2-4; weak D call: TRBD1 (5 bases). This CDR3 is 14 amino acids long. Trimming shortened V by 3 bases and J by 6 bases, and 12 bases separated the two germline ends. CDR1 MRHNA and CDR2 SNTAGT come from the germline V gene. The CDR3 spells CASSEGQGGNIQYF. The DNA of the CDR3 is TGTGCCAGCAGTGAAGGTCAGGGTGGAAACATTCAGTACTTC.

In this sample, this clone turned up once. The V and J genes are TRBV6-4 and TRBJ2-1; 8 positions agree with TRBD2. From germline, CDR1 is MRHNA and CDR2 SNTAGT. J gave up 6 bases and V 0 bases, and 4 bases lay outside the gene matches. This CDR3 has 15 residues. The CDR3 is CASSDSRAGGNEQFF. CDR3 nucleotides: TGTGCCAGCAGTGACTCCAGGGCGGGGGGCAATGAGCAGTTCTTC.

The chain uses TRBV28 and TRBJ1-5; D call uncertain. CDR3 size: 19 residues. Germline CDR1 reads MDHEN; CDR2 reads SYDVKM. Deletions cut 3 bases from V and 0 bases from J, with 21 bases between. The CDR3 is CASSFVPLRTEDSNQPQHF. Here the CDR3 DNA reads TGTGCCAGCAGTTTTGTGCCGTTAAGGACGGAAGATAGCAATCAGCCCCAGCATTTT.

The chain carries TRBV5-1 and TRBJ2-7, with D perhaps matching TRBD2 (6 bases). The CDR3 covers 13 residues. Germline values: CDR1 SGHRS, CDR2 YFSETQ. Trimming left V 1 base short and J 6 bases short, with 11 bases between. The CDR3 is CASSLRRDGEQYF. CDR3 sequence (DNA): TGCGCCAGCAGCTTGAGGAGGGATGGCGAGCAGTACTTC.

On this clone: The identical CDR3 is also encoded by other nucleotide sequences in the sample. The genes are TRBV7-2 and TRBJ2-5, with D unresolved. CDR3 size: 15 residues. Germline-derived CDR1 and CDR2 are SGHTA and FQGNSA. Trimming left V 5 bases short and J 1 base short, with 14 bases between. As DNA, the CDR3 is TGTGCCAGCAGCCTCGGCGGCGGACCCCAAGAGACCCAGTACTTC. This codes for CASSLGGGPQETQYF.

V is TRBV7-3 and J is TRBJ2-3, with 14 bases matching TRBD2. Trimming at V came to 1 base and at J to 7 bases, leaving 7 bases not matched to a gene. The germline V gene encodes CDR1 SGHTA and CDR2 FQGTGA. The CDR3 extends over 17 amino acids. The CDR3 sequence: CASSLSGTSGSFNTQYF. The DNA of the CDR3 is TGTGCCAGCAGCTTAAGCGGGACTAGCGGGAGCTTTAATACGCAGTATTTT. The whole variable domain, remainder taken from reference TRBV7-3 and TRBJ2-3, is GAGVSQTPSNKVTEKGKYVELRCDPISGHTALYWYRQSLGQGPEFLIYFQGTGAADDSGLPNDRFFAVRPEGSVSTLKIQRTERGDSAVYLCASSLSGTSGSFNTQYFGPGTRLTVL.

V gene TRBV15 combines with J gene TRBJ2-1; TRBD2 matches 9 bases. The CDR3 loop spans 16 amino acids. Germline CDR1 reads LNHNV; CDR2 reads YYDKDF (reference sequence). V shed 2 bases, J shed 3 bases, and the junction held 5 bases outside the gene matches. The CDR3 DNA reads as TGTGCCACCAGCAGAAAGAGACTAGCGGACTACAATGAGCAGTTCTTC. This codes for CATSRKRLADYNEQFF.

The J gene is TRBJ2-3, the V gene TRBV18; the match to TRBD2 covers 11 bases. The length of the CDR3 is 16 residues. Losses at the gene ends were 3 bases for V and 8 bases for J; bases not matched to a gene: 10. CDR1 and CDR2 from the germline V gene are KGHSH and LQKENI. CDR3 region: CASSPEIAGGEATQYF. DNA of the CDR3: TGTGCCAGCTCACCGGAGATAGCGGGGGGGGAGGCTACGCAGTATTTT. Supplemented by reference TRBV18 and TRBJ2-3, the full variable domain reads NAGVMQNPRHLVRRRGQEARLRCSPMKGHSHVYWYRQLPEEGLKFMVYLQKENIIDESGMPKERFSAEFPKEGPSILRIQQVVRGDSAAYFCASSPEIAGGEATQYFGPGTRLTVL.

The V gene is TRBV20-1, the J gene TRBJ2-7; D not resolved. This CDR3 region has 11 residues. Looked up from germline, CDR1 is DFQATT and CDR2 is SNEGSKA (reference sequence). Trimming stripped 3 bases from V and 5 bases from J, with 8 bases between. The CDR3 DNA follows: TGCAGTGCTAGTACCACCCACGAGCAGTACTTC. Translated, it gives CSASTTHEQYF.

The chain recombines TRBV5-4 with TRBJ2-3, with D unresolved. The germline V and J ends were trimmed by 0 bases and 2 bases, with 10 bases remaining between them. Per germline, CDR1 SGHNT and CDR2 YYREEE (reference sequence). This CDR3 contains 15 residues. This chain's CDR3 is CASSLEPSHTDTQYF. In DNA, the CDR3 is TGTGCCAGCAGCTTGGAACCCAGTCACACAGATACGCAGTATTTT.

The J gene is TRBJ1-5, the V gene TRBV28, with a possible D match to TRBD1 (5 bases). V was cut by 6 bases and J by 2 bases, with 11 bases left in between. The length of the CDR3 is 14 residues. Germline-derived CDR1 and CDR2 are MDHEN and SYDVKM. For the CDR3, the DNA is TGTGCCAGCAGACCCCAGGGACGCAATCAGCCCCAGCATTTT. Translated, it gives CASRPQGRNQPQHF. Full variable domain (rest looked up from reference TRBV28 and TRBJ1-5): DVKVTQSSRYLVKRTGEKVFLECVQDMDHENMFWYRQDPGLGLRLIYFSYDVKMKEKGDIPEGYSVSREKKERFSLILESASTNQTSMYLCASRPQGRNQPQHFGDGTRLSIL.

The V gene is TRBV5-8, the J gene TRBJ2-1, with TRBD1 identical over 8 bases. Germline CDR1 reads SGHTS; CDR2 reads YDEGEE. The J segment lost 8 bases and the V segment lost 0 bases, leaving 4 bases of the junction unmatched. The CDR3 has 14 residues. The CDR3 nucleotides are TGTGCCAGCAGCTTGGGGACAGGGTACCATGAGCAGTTCTTC. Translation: CASSLGTGYHEQFF. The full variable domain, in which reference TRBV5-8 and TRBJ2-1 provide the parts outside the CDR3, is EAGVTQSPTHLIKTRGQQATLRCSPISGHTSVYWYQQALGLGLQFLLWYDEGEERNRGNFPPRFSGRQFPNYSSELNVNALELEDSALYLCASSLGTGYHEQFFGPGTRLTVL.

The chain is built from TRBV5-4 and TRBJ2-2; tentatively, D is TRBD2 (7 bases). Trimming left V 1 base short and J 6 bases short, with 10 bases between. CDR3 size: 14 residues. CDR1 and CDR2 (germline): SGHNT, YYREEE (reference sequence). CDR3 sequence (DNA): TGTGCCAGCAGCTTGAGGGGGGGGCCCGGGGAGCTGTTTTTT. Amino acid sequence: CASSLRGGPGELFF.

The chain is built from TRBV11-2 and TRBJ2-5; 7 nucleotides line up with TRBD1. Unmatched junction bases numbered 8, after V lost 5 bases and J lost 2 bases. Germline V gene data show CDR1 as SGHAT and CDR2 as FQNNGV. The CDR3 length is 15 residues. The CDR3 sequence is CASSTLRDRQETQYF. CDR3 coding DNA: TGTGCCAGCAGCACGCTCCGGGACAGACAAGAGACCCAGTACTTC.

CDR3 sequence: CASSLAGGPNGGEQYF. The CDR3 coding sequence is TGCGCCAGCAGCTTGGCGGGGGGGCCCAACGGGGGCGAGCAGTACTTC. V and J are TRBV5-1 and TRBJ2-7; 8 nucleotides align to TRBD2. The CDR3 is made up of 16 amino acids. Germline V CDR1 and CDR2: SGHRS, YFSETQ. The V gene end was trimmed by 0 bases and the J gene end by 6 bases; junction bases not matched to a gene: 11.

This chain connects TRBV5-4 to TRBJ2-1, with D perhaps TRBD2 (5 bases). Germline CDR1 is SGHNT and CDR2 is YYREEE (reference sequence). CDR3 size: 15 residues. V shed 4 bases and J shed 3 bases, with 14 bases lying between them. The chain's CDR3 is CASSRPGVNYNEQFF. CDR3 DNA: TGTGCCAGCAGCCGCCCCGGGGTTAACTACAATGAGCAGTTCTTC.

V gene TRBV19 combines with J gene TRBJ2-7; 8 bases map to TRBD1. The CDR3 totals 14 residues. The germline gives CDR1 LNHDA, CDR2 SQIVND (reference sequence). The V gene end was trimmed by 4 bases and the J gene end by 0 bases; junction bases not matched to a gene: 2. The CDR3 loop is CASSRDRSSYEQYF. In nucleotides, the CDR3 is TGTGCCAGTAGTAGGGACAGGAGCTCCTACGAGCAGTACTTC.

The CDR3 nucleotides read TGTGCCAGCAGCGTAGGTCCGGGGTCCTACGAGCAGTACTTC. Translation: CASSVGPGSYEQYF. The chain couples TRBV9 to TRBJ2-7, with a possible D match to TRBD2 (5 bases). Trimming took off 0 bases at V and 1 base at J, with 8 bases between the two ends. This CDR3 has 14 residues. Germline assignment: CDR1 SGDLS and CDR2 YYNGEE.

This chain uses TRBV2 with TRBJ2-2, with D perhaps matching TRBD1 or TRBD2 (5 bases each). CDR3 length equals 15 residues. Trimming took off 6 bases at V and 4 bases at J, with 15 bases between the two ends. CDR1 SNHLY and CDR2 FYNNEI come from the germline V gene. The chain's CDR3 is CASRGRLQSTGELFF. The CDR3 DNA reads TGTGCCAGCAGGGGACGATTGCAGAGCACCGGGGAGCTGTTTTTT. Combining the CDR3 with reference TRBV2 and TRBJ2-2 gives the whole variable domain EPEVTQTPSHQVTQMGQEVILRCVPISNHLYFYWYRQILGQKVEFLVSFYNNEISEKSEIFDDQFSVERPDGSNFTLKIRSTKLEDSAMYFCASRGRLQSTGELFFGEGSRLTVL.